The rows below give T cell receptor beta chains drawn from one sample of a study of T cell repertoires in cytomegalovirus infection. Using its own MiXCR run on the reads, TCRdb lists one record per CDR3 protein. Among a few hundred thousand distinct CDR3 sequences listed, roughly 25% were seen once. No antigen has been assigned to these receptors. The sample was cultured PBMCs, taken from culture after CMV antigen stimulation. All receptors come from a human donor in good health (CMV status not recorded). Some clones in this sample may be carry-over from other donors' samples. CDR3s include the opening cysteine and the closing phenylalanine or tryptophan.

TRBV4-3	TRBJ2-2	CASSPGTSGRWTGELFF
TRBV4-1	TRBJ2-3	CASSQEQGYDSGDTQYF
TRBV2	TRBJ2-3	CASTRGVAGGADTQYF
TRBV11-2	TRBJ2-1	CASSSRRQQGTYNEQFF
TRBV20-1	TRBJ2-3	CSASPGPGQGRTDTQYF
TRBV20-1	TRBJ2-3	CSASPEGGGYGTDTQYF
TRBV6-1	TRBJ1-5	CASSEGVGQPQHF
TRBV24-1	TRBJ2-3	CATSDLGGTDTQYF
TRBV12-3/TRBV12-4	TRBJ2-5	CASSFLTGQETQYF
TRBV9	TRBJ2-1	CASSVSGSFPEQFF
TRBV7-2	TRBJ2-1	CASSLQLAIYNEQFF
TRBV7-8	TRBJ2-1	CASSLTGAMGEQFF
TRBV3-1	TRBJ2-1	CASSLEIAAGGDEQFF
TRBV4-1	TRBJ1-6	CASSQVGGRYNSPLHF
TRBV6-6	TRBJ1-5	CASSYTGNNQPQHF
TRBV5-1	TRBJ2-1	CASSLVRGANEQFF
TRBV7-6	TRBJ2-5	CASSLGTGRETQYF
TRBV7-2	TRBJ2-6	CASSLQGFGANVLTF
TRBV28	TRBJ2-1	CASSFLSGSYNEQFF
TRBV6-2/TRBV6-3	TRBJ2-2	CASSQGQSNTGELFF
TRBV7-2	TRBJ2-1	CASSLQGADEQFF
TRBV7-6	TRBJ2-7	CASSPRGGYEQYF
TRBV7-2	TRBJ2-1	CASSRRMGASETFSYNEQFF
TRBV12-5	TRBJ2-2	CASGLNLAGANTGELFF
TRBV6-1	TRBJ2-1	CASGLAGGFSYNEQFF
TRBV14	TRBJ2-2	CASRPRLTGELFF
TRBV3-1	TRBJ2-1	CASSQGRTSGSYNEQFF
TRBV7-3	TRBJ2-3	CASSWTSGQGQYF
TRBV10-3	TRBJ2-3	CAISASEGADTQYF
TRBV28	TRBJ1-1	CASSLTGLGNTEAFF
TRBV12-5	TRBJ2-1	CASGLVLTANEQFF
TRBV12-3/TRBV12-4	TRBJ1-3	CASSPETGPSGNTIYF
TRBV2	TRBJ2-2	CASRAGAGALRVTGELFF
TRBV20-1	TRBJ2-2	CSAPLYRAGKNTGELFF
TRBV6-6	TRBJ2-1	CASSYSAEGQFF
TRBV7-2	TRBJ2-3	CASSPGQGAVTQYF